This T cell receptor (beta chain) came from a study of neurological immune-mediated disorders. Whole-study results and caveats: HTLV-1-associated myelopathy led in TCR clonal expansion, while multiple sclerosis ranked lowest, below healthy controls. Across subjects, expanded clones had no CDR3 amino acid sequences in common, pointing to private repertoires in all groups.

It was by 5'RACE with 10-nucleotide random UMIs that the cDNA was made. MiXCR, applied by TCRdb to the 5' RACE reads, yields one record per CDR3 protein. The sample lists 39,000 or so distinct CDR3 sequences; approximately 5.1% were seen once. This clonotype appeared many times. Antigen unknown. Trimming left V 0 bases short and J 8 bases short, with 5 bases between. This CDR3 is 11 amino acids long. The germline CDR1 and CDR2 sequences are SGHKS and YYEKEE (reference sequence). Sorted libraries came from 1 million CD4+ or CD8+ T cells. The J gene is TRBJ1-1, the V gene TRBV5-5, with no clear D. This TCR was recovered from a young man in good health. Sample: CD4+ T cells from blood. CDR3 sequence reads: CASSLVGEAFF. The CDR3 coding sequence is TGTGCCAGCAGCTTGGTCGGGGAAGCTTTCTTT.